This T cell receptor (beta chain) appears in the sequencing data of a study of blood T cell repertoires in COVID-19. Profiling relied on immunoSEQ multiplex PCR, and the TCRdb table lists in-frame clones only, not all of them. The data show more than 150,000 clones, 60% to 80% seen once. Trimming shortened V by 3 bases and J by 4 bases, and 9 bases separated the two germline ends. The CDR3 has 13 amino acids. CDR1 SGHAT and CDR2 FQNNGV come from the germline V gene. This TCR was sampled from a man aged 60-69 years with active or convalescent COVID-19. The chain combines TRBV11-2 with TRBJ1-2; weak D call: TRBD1 (5 bases). The sample consisted of peripheral blood. CDR3 nucleotide sequence: TGTGCCAGCAGCTTGGGAGGGGTCTATGGCTACACCTTC. It specifies CASSLGGVYGYTF.